These 8 T cell receptor beta chains originate from one sample sequenced in a study of regulatory T cells in long-lasting Graves disease. Time point: persistent/refractory GD, antithyroid drugs over 5 years with positive TRAb. RNA from PBMCs was the source of the TCR library. Library construction for TCR beta used iRepertoire HTBI primers and Arm-PCR of CDR3 regions. MiXCR was run by TCRdb on the multiplex PCR reads, yielding one entry per CDR3 protein. The table lists approximately 290,000 distinct CDR3 sequences, more than 20% of them singletons. The sample in question was peripheral blood mononuclear cells (PBMCs), obtained when the disease was refractory, from a patient treated with antithyroid drugs. The receptors stem from a female donor with Graves disease.

The rearrangement uses TRBV6-1 and TRBJ1-6; D is unresolved. Deletions cut 3 bases from V and 12 bases from J, with 15 bases between. CDR1 and CDR2 (germline): MNHNS, SASEGT. This CDR3 region has 14 residues. The CDR3 DNA is TGTGCCAGCAGTGAGGACGCCGGAGGTATACCCCTCCACTTT. This codes for CASSEDAGGIPLHF.

The CDR3 sequence is CAIKGAGGADTGELFF. The CDR3 nucleotides are TGTGCCATCAAAGGGGCCGGGGGAGCGGACACCGGGGAGCTGTTTTTT. J is TRBJ2-2 and V is TRBV10-3; weak D call: TRBD2 (6 bases). The CDR3 has 16 residues. V lost 7 bases and J lost 3, with 18 bases in between. CDR1 is ENHRY, CDR2 SYGVKD, per germline.

The genes are TRBV3-2 and TRBJ1-5; TRBD1 was called by the table and not checked on the DNA. TRBV3-2 counts as a pseudogene. There are 15 residues in the CDR3. The CDR3 DNA follows: TGTGCCAGCAGCCAAGAAGACAGGGCTCGTCAGCCCCAGCATTTT. This gives the protein CASSQEDRARQPQHF.

This clonotype was found many times. V is TRBV9 and J is TRBJ2-5; 12 bases map to TRBD2. The CDR3 consists of 16 residues. V lost 3 bases and J lost 5; bases outside the gene matches: 8. The germline V gene has CDR1 SGDLS and CDR2 YYNGEE. The CDR3 reads CASSGGLAGLGETQYF. In nucleotides, the CDR3 is TGTGCCAGCAGCGGCGGACTAGCGGGATTGGGGGAGACCCAGTACTTC.

This clonotype was observed a handful of times. The CDR3 region has the DNA TGTGCCAGCAGTGAACTGTTGGGGGGATCCTACGAGCAGTACTTC. Amino acids: CASSELLGGSYEQYF. J is TRBJ2-7 and V is TRBV6-2 or TRBV6-3; maybe TRBD2 (6 bases). V was shortened by 5 bases and J by 1 base, with 15 bases between the two germline ends. The CDR3 covers 15 residues. Germline V lookup: CDR1 MNHEY, CDR2 SVGEGT.

The sample holds many counts of this clonotype. The chain joins TRBV28 to TRBJ2-2, with 7 bases fitting TRBD2. The germline V gene encodes CDR1 MDHEN and CDR2 SYDVKM. This CDR3 spans 15 amino acids. J gave up 5 bases and V 3 bases, and 6 bases lay outside the gene matches. The CDR3 DNA reads TGTGCCAGCAGTTTCGGGGGGAGGGATACCGGGGAGCTGTTTTTT. It yields the protein CASSFGGRDTGELFF.

V gene TRBV28 combines with J gene TRBJ2-3; TRBD2 agrees at 8 bases. The CDR3 runs to 16 residues. Germline loops: CDR1 MDHEN, CDR2 SYDVKM. Trimming took 7 bases from V and 4 from J; bases not matched to a gene: 13. The CDR3 region is CASTSRRREVADTQYF. CDR3 sequence (DNA): TGTGCCAGCACCTCCCGGAGGCGGGAGGTGGCAGATACGCAGTATTTT.

At least ten counts were recorded for this clonotype. This chain links TRBV11-2 with TRBJ2-2; 10 bases map to TRBD1. The CDR3 has 15 amino acids. J lost 6 bases, V lost 5 bases, and 6 bases had no gene match. CDR1 SGHAT and CDR2 FQNNGV come from the germline V gene. The CDR3 DNA reads TGTGCCAGCAGCCCCCATGGGACAGGGGCCGGGGAGCTGTTTTTT. Translation: CASSPHGTGAGELFF.